This entry concerns a single TCR beta chain. Its antigen is unidentified. The CDR3 contains 13 residues. Germline trimming cut 7 bases from V and 1 base from J; bases unmatched to any gene: 3. Germline assignment: CDR1 SGDLS and CDR2 YYNGEE. Tumor samples were taken before definitive surgery or chemotherapy. Profiling relied on immunoSEQ multiplex PCR, and the TCRdb table lists in-frame clones only, not all of them. The table includes approximately 8,900 clones, more than 85% detected once. The data belong to a study of high-grade serous ovarian cancer treatment subgroups. Study-wide background: Samples averaged about 15,000 reads and over 6,000 unique TCR beta rearrangements.

Study conclusions and caveats: Clonal relatedness tracked neoantigen level, and by trend copy number and mutation load. The analyses considered CDR3 and ignored CDR1 and CDR2.

The V call is TRBV9, the J call TRBJ2-7, with 9 bases identical to TRBD2. The sequencing input was tumor tissue. The TCR sequence derives from a human donor with high-grade serous ovarian cancer. CDR3 protein: CASGAGGSYEQYF. In nucleotides, the CDR3 is TGTGCCAGCGGGGCGGGAGGGTCCTACGAGCAGTACTTC.